This T cell receptor beta chain was captured in a study of T cell responses to AZD1222 COVID-19 vaccine. Study-wide background: Timing groups of about 4 and about 12 weeks for second doses were pooled. Whole-study results and caveats: Donors were mostly white British, more females; clonal diversity possibly underestimated. Just a handful of AZD1222 recipients were seropositive at baseline. After two AZD1222 doses, spike-specific TCR breadth and depth rose versus day 0.

TCRdb's copy holds only in-frame clones and misses some; the assay was immunoSEQ multiplex PCR. The table has approximately 57,000 clones, around 85% seen once. Details on this clone: Its cognate antigen is unknown.

Germline V gene data show CDR1 as MDHEN and CDR2 as SYDVKM. The CDR3 is 14 amino acids. V lost 8 bases to trimming and J lost 2 bases, with 15 bases between them. This chain connects TRBV28 to TRBJ1-2, with D possibly matching TRBD1 (5 bases). The receptor was derived from an adult in good health. The source was peripheral blood, collected on day 0 of AZD1222 vaccination. In DNA, the CDR3 is TGTGCCAGCGGCCCCGGGGGAAAAAACTATGGCTACACCTTC. Residues: CASGPGGKNYGYTF.